The source of this TCR beta chain is a study of cytomegalovirus exposure and HLA in healthy donors. The study's findings and limits: Trimming of TCR beta V- and J-genes showed a link, identified in a later analysis, to a missense DCLRE1C variant.

CDR3 size: 12 residues. Trimming took off 8 bases at V and 1 base at J, with 9 bases between the two ends. The germline gives CDR1 MNHEY, CDR2 SVGAGI. Primers included in the PCR were 60 Vbeta and 13 Jbeta primers. Sequencing was performed with immunoSEQ multiplex PCR; in TCRdb, only in-frame clones are kept and a portion is missing. Counted here are around 170,000 clones, roughly 80% occurring once; the ten biggest clones make up 2% to 2.5%. This clone was seen a handful of times. Its antigen is unidentified. The sample contains more than one DNA sequence encoding this CDR3. The sequence came from a man in his 60s in good health and CMV-seronegative. The source material was PBMCs. This chain links TRBV6-5 with TRBJ2-7; tentatively, D is TRBD2 (6 bases). CDR3: CASRGGSYEQYF. CDR3 DNA: TGTGCCAGCCGTGGAGGGTCCTACGAGCAGTACTTC.